This record concerns one TCR beta chain sequence. Seattle researchers signed up patients amid active infection and tracked them longitudinally. This table comes from immunoSEQ multiplex PCR, and its TCRdb copy is limited to in-frame clones, with some not included. The sample has roughly 570,000 clones; roughly 89% are singletons. These data belong to a study of blood T cell repertoires in COVID-19. Looking at the study overall: Samples taken during acute and convalescent COVID-19 were collected in the United States, Italy and Spain. Sample material is recorded as cDNA or gDNA derived from T cells, B-cell-depleted T cells, or PBMCs.

V trimming: 1 base; J trimming: 7 bases; junction bases outside the gene matches: 6. CDR3 length: 15 amino acids. Per germline, CDR1 SGHTA and CDR2 FQGNSA. The receptor comes from a woman between 50 and 59 years old with COVID-19, enrolled during active disease. The source material was peripheral blood. This chain connects TRBV7-2 to TRBJ2-1; 8 positions match TRBD2. The CDR3, as DNA: TGTGCCAGCAGCTTAGATTCGCGGGGGGCTAATGAGCAGTTCTTC. Its translation is CASSLDSRGANEQFF.